These 5 T cell receptor beta chains came from one sample sequenced in a study of blood T cell repertoires in COVID-19. The method was immunoSEQ multiplex PCR; TCRdb's version includes in-frame clones alone and lacks a portion of them. The table lists approximately 130,000 clones, about 88% of them singletons. Sequenced material: peripheral blood. All receptors derive from a human donor in a cohort sampled during active COVID-19.

The CDR3 DNA is TGTGCCAGCAGTTTAATCTTAGGAGGAGAGACCCAGTACTTC. Protein product: CASSLILGGETQYF. The rearrangement uses TRBV27 and TRBJ2-5, with D possibly TRBD2 on 5 matching bases. There are 14 residues in the CDR3. Germline V gene data show CDR1 as MNHEY and CDR2 as SMNVEV (reference sequence). V gave up 2 bases and J gave up 4 bases, with 11 bases separating them.

V usage is TRBV19 and J usage is TRBJ2-7; 8 bases align to TRBD1. V was pared by 5 bases and J by 2 bases, with 5 bases of the junction left unmatched. Germline lookup yields CDR1 LNHDA and CDR2 SQIVND (reference sequence). CDR3 length: 14 amino acids. CDR3 in amino acids: CASSLGQGAYEQYF. The CDR3 DNA reads as TGTGCCAGTAGTCTAGGACAGGGTGCCTACGAGCAGTACTTC.

V gene TRBV3-1 (or the pseudogene TRBV3-2) combines with J gene TRBJ2-3, with 7 positions matching TRBD1. The CDR3 is made up of 13 amino acids. Trimming at V came to 6 bases and at J to 0 bases, leaving 0 bases not matched to a gene. CDR1 and CDR2 from the germline V gene are LGHDT and YNNKEL (reference sequence). In nucleotides, the CDR3 is TGTGCCAGCAGACAGGGGAGCACAGATACGCAGTATTTT. Protein: CASRQGSTDTQYF.

The chain joins TRBV6-1 to TRBJ2-1; 11 bases match TRBD1. CDR3 length equals 15 residues. The V gene end was trimmed by 3 bases and the J gene end by 6 bases; junction bases not matched to a gene: 4. Germline assignment: CDR1 MNHNS and CDR2 SASEGT. The CDR3: CASSDLGTGGNEQFF. CDR3 bases: TGTGCCAGCAGTGACCTCGGGACAGGGGGCAATGAGCAGTTCTTC.

V is TRBV18 and J is TRBJ1-1, with unresolved D. The V and J ends lost 3 bases and 7 bases respectively, with 18 bases between them. Germline CDR1 reads KGHSH; CDR2 reads LQKENI. This CDR3 is built from 15 residues. CDR3 residues: CASSPPQTSFLEAFF. The DNA of the CDR3 is TGTGCCAGCTCACCGCCCCAAACGAGTTTTCTTGAAGCTTTCTTT.